The present T cell receptor beta chain was sequenced within a study of long-term antiretroviral therapy in people with HIV. Study-wide results and limits: The study collected blood between about 2004 and 2017, possibly under older ART regimens.

On this clone: The antigen remains unidentified.

Sequencing used immunoSEQ v3.0 at survey level. Sequencing was designed to cover about 40,000-55,000 T-cell genomes in each sample. This table comes from immunoSEQ multiplex PCR, and its TCRdb copy is limited to in-frame clones, with some not included. The sample comprises 25,000 to 30,000 clones, 90% to 95% of which are singletons, and 2.5% to 3% rests with the top ten. With V trimmed by 4 bases and J by 4 bases, 13 bases remained unmatched. This CDR3 comprises 17 residues. Germline V CDR1 and CDR2: PRHDT, FYEKMQ (reference sequence). Here the sequenced sample was unsorted PBMCs, taken roughly 7.1 years after starting antiretroviral therapy. The TCR sequence derives from a man aged 50-60 years with HIV. The rearrangement uses TRBV13 and TRBJ2-1; TRBD2 matches at 7 bases. This CDR3 is CASSSRDYGLTYNEQFF. DNA of the CDR3: TGTGCCAGCAGCTCTCGGGACTACGGTTTAACGTACAATGAGCAGTTCTTC.